A single T cell receptor (beta chain) is shown here with its context. Its antigen remains unidentified. The PCR used 60 Vbeta and 13 Jbeta primers. TCRdb's copy holds only in-frame clones and misses some; the assay was immunoSEQ multiplex PCR. Counted here are 75,000 to 80,000 clones, less than 85% occurring once; the ten biggest clones make up approximately 1%. The data derive from a study of cytomegalovirus exposure and HLA in healthy donors. Findings and limits, study-wide: The authors enumerated around 150 TCR beta chains as linked to cytomegalovirus. Productive status was seen about 90% or about 30% of the time for most TCR beta V segments in an earlier analysis.

CDR3 size: 13 residues. Germline V gene sequence: CDR1 MGHRA, CDR2 YSYEKL. V lost 6 bases and J lost 4; bases outside the gene matches: 3. The chain links TRBV4-1 to TRBJ1-1, with 9 bases fitting TRBD1. The specimen was PBMCs. This clonotype was sampled from a male donor in good health and CMV-seronegative. This CDR3 is CASRGQGTTEAFF. CDR3 nucleotides: TGCGCCAGCAGAGGACAGGGGACCACTGAAGCTTTCTTT.